The 30 T cell receptor beta chains in this list originate from one sample, sequenced in a study of vaccination and CD4 T cells after COVID-19. TCRdb recomputed calls from the PCR reads with MiXCR, one row per CDR3 protein. The profile shows some 15,000 distinct CDR3 sequences, approximately 71% of them singletons. The sample in question was CD4+ T cells from blood, obtained after SARS-CoV-2 vaccination. Source of these receptors: a human donor who had recovered from COVID-19.

The chain is built from TRBV6-2 or TRBV6-3 and TRBJ2-1, with 8 nucleotides matching TRBD1. CDR3 length: 18 residues. J gave up 2 bases and V 4 bases, and 13 bases lay outside the gene matches. Germline V gives CDR1 MNHEY, CDR2 SVGEGT. CDR3 residues: CASSLSVTGGRTYNEQFF. For the CDR3, the DNA is TGTGCCAGCAGTTTGTCCGTTACAGGGGGGCGGACCTACAATGAGCAGTTCTTC.

The V call is TRBV28, the J call TRBJ2-7, with a weak D call TRBD1 (7 bases). Trimming stripped 3 bases from V and 6 bases from J, with 18 bases between. There are 15 residues in the CDR3. Germline CDR1 and CDR2: MDHEN and SYDVKM. The CDR3 here is CASSFGGGYPLEQYF. As DNA, the CDR3 is TGTGCCAGCAGTTTCGGAGGGGGCTACCCCCTCGAGCAGTACTTC. Based on the CDR3 plus reference TRBV28 and TRBJ2-7, the full variable domain is DVKVTQSSRYLVKRTGEKVFLECVQDMDHENMFWYRQDPGLGLRLIYFSYDVKMKEKGDIPEGYSVSREKKERFSLILESASTNQTSMYLCASSFGGGYPLEQYFGPGTRLTVT.

V is TRBV24-1 and J is TRBJ2-1; 7 positions match TRBD2. The junction had 14 bases not matched to a gene; V was cut back by 2 bases and J by 8 bases. From germline, CDR1 is KGHDR and CDR2 SFDVKD. The CDR3 covers 17 residues. The CDR3 DNA is TGTGCCACCAGTGATTGGGGGACTACAAGTGGGAAACATGAGCAGTTCTTC. Protein: CATSDWGTTSGKHEQFF.

The chain uses TRBV19 and TRBJ2-6; D remains unclear. Trimming cost V 3 bases and J 0 bases, with 12 bases left between them. The CDR3 is made up of 17 amino acids. In germline, CDR1 is LNHDA, CDR2 SQIVND (reference sequence). CDR3 nucleotides: TGTGCCAGTAGTATCCGGATTCGGAGCTCTGGGGCCAACGTCCTGACTTTC. Protein product: CASSIRIRSSGANVLTF.

This CDR3 is CASSERLAGIETQYF. DNA of the CDR3: TGTGCCAGCAGTGAAAGGCTAGCGGGAATAGAGACCCAGTACTTC. The chain couples TRBV2 to TRBJ2-5; 9 positions match TRBD2. There are 15 residues in the CDR3. Germline V gene sequence: CDR1 SNHLY, CDR2 FYNNEI. The ends lost 2 bases at V and 4 bases at J; junction bases unmatched: 5.

The sample holds a few counts of this clonotype. The genes are TRBV7-6 and TRBJ2-5; 9 nucleotides agree with TRBD2. The CDR3 runs to 15 residues. V was pared by 5 bases and J by 5 bases, with 9 bases of the junction left unmatched. CDR1 is SGHVS, CDR2 FNYEAQ, per germline. The CDR3 region has the DNA TGTGCCAGCAGCCGAGTTAGCGGGAGCGGTGAGACCCAGTACTTC. Translation: CASSRVSGSGETQYF.

The chain combines TRBV20-1 with TRBJ1-1; D perhaps matches TRBD1 (5 bases). The CDR3 loop spans 14 amino acids. Trimming pared 2 bases from V and 1 base from J, leaving 11 bases between. Germline V lookup: CDR1 DFQATT, CDR2 SNEGSKA (reference sequence). CDR3 protein: CSARPSGRNTEAFF. CDR3 DNA sequence: TGCAGTGCTAGACCCTCAGGGAGGAACACTGAAGCTTTCTTT.

The chain links TRBV20-1 to TRBJ1-2; maybe TRBD1 (5 bases). The germline V and J ends were trimmed by 0 bases and 4 bases, with 12 bases remaining between them. CDR1 and CDR2 from the germline V gene are DFQATT and SNEGSKA (reference sequence). The CDR3 covers 14 residues. Here the CDR3 reads CSAREWGRVYGYTF. DNA for the CDR3: TGCAGTGCTAGAGAATGGGGACGGGTCTATGGCTACACCTTC.

This chain connects TRBV28 to TRBJ2-2; D gene ambiguous. Per germline, CDR1 MDHEN and CDR2 SYDVKM. CDR3 length: 12 amino acids. Trimming removed 5 bases at V and 6 bases at J, with 7 bases between. The CDR3 loop is CASSVRSGELFF. CDR3 nucleotide sequence: TGTGCCAGCAGTGTGAGATCCGGGGAGCTGTTTTTT.

This chain joins TRBV20-1 and TRBJ2-7; 7 bases map to TRBD1. CDR1 DFQATT and CDR2 SNEGSKA come from the germline V gene (reference sequence). This CDR3 spans 14 amino acids. CDR3 protein: CSPGFGDSAYEQYF. The CDR3, as DNA: TGCAGCCCAGGGTTCGGGGACAGTGCCTACGAGCAGTACTTC.

V is TRBV6-4 and J is TRBJ2-5; weak D call: TRBD2 (6 bases). The germline gives CDR1 MRHNA, CDR2 SNTAGT. The CDR3 totals 15 residues. Trimming removed 6 bases at V and 2 bases at J, with 16 bases between. CDR3 sequence (DNA): TGTGCCAGCAGCCCTTCCGGGGGATTACAAGAGACCCAGTACTTC. This gives the protein CASSPSGGLQETQYF.

The sample holds a few counts of this clonotype. J is TRBJ1-1 and V is TRBV6-1; D unresolved. V was clipped by 9 bases and J by 0 bases, with 8 bases between them. Per the germline V gene, CDR1 is MNHNS and CDR2 is SASEGT. The CDR3 length is 12 residues. CDR3 DNA sequence: TGTGCCAGTGAGCGAGTGAACACTGAAGCTTTCTTT. Protein sequence: CASERVNTEAFF.

The gene calls are TRBV20-1 and TRBJ2-2, with TRBD2 as a possible D gene (5 bases). The CDR3 covers 13 residues. Trimming took 3 bases from V and 6 from J, leaving 11 bases between them. Germline V CDR1 and CDR2: DFQATT, SNEGSKA (reference sequence). DNA for the CDR3: TGCAGTGCTAGGGGAGAGGTGCCCGGGGAGCTGTTTTTT. Translating gives CSARGEVPGELFF.

This clonotype was detected a few times. DNA for the CDR3: TGTGCCAGCAGCTCTACAGGGACCAATCAGCCCCAGCATTTT. It specifies CASSSTGTNQPQHF. The chain couples TRBV7-6 to TRBJ1-5, with TRBD1 as a possible D gene (6 bases). The germline CDR1 and CDR2 sequences are SGHVS and FNYEAQ. The V and J ends lost 4 bases and 3 bases respectively, with 10 bases between them. This CDR3 comprises 14 residues.

V and J are TRBV6-5 and TRBJ1-4; perhaps TRBD1 as D (5 bases). Trimming left V 2 bases short and J 7 bases short, with 11 bases between. Germline V gives CDR1 MNHEY, CDR2 SVGAGI. The length of the CDR3 is 14 residues. CDR3 amino acids: CASSYGVGVEKLFF. The DNA for the CDR3 is TGTGCCAGCAGTTACGGGGTGGGGGTTGAAAAACTGTTTTTT.

The chain carries TRBV20-1 and TRBJ2-1, with D hard to call. Germline V lookup: CDR1 DFQATT, CDR2 SNEGSKA (reference sequence). This CDR3 region has 12 residues. Trimming removed 2 bases from V and 8 bases from J, with 10 bases in between. DNA for the CDR3: TGCAGTGCTAGACAGCGCGTCGATGAGCAGTTCTTC. This encodes CSARQRVDEQFF.

This rearrangement joins TRBV28 to TRBJ1-5; TRBD1 is a possible D gene (6 bases). Germline assignment: CDR1 MDHEN and CDR2 SYDVKM. The length of the CDR3 is 16 residues. The V and J ends lost 6 bases and 1 base respectively, with 16 bases between them. The CDR3 is CASSPLRGASNQPQHF. CDR3 nucleotides: TGTGCCAGCAGCCCCTTGAGGGGGGCCAGCAATCAGCCCCAGCATTTT.

This clonotype turned up a few times. J is TRBJ2-3 and V is TRBV24-1, with 11 bases identical to TRBD2. CDR3 length: 17 residues. Trimming removed 4 bases from V and 1 base from J; junction bases left unmatched: 6. The V gene's germline CDR1 is KGHDR and CDR2 SFDVKD. The CDR3 sequence: CATSESSGRKGTDTQYF. The CDR3 DNA sequence: TGTGCCACCAGTGAGTCTAGCGGGAGGAAGGGCACAGATACGCAGTATTTT.

Comment on this clonotype: A read error may account for a junction end that differs from germline. The rearrangement links TRBV7-9 to TRBJ2-1; perhaps D is TRBD1 or TRBD2 (5 bases each). Germline V gene sequence: CDR1 SEHNR, CDR2 FQNEAQ (reference sequence). CDR3 length equals 11 residues. CDR3 loop: CASSLELGTIF. CDR3 DNA: TGTGCCAGCAGCTTAGAGTTGGGGACGATTTTC.

CDR3 loop: CASSSGTSGVDYEQYF. The CDR3, as DNA: TGTGCCAGCAGCTCGGGGACTAGCGGGGTGGACTACGAGCAGTACTTC. The rearrangement joins TRBV7-6 to TRBJ2-7, with 13 bases aligning to TRBD2. V lost 4 bases to trimming and J lost 3 bases; unmatched junction nucleotides: 6. The CDR3 loop spans 16 amino acids. Germline V gene sequence: CDR1 SGHVS, CDR2 FNYEAQ.

V is TRBV20-1 and J is TRBJ2-1; TRBD2 agrees at 9 bases. This CDR3 spans 15 amino acids. V lost 1 base and J lost 10; bases outside the gene matches: 11. Per the germline V gene, CDR1 is DFQATT and CDR2 is SNEGSKA (reference sequence). As DNA, the CDR3 is TGCAGTGCTAGAGTCCGCGGGAGGGGTTTCCTAGAGCAGTTCTTC. This sequence encodes CSARVRGRGFLEQFF.

The V gene is TRBV20-1, the J gene TRBJ1-1; D unclear. This CDR3 comprises 13 residues. Germline CDR1 and CDR2: DFQATT and SNEGSKA (reference sequence). The V gene lost 3 bases and the J gene lost 2 bases, with 10 bases spanning the gap. The chain's CDR3 is CSAREHGNTEAFF. The CDR3 region has the DNA TGCAGTGCTAGGGAGCACGGCAACACTGAAGCTTTCTTT.

This clonotype was counted between two and nine times. The CDR3 region has the DNA TGTGCCAGCAGTTTCGCTCAGGGACCGGGCTACACCTTC. Amino acid sequence: CASSFAQGPGYTF. V and J are TRBV27 and TRBJ1-2, with a possible D match to TRBD1 (5 bases). The ends were cut back, 3 bases at V and 8 bases at J, with 13 bases in the middle. The length of the CDR3 is 13 residues. CDR1 and CDR2 (germline): MNHEY, SMNVEV (reference sequence).

This clonotype was counted a few times. The J gene is TRBJ2-5, the V gene TRBV6-5; no clear D gene. V lost 4 bases to trimming and J lost 3 bases, with 3 bases between them. Germline values: CDR1 MNHEY, CDR2 SVGAGI. The length of the CDR3 is 11 residues. The CDR3 DNA is TGTGCCAGCAGTTCTAAAGAGACCCAGTACTTC. Amino acids: CASSSKETQYF.

The chain recombines TRBV20-1 with TRBJ2-7, with 8 nucleotides matching TRBD2. J was trimmed by 6 bases and V by 1 base; bases with no gene match: 8. CDR1 and CDR2 from the germline V gene are DFQATT and SNEGSKA (reference sequence). The CDR3 loop spans 14 amino acids. CDR3 in amino acids: CSARVGSGSAEQYF. CDR3 in DNA: TGCAGTGCTAGAGTCGGCAGCGGGAGCGCCGAGCAGTACTTC.

The gene calls are TRBV5-4 and TRBJ2-1; 8 nucleotides match TRBD1. J was trimmed by 7 bases and V by 4 bases; bases with no gene match: 13. Germline V gene data show CDR1 as SGHNT and CDR2 as YYREEE (reference sequence). The CDR3 has 16 amino acids. The CDR3 region has the DNA TGTGCCAGCAGCCGAGGGGGGCAGGGGGCAGGTAATGAGCAGTTCTTC. Its protein product is CASSRGGQGAGNEQFF.

This clonotype showed up just a few times. V gene TRBV7-8 combines with J gene TRBJ1-1, with a possible D match to TRBD1 (5 bases). CDR3 length: 15 amino acids. The germline CDR1 and CDR2 sequences are SGHVS and FQNEAQ. With 5 bases removed from V and 1 base from J, the gap between germline ends came to 14 bases. CDR3 in amino acids: CASSPSGTTNTEAFF. The CDR3 nucleotides are TGTGCCAGCAGCCCAAGTGGGACGACGAACACTGAAGCTTTCTTT.

The CDR3 spells CASSHGRATGNTIYF. For the CDR3, the DNA is TGCGCCAGCAGCCATGGCCGGGCTACTGGAAACACCATATATTTT. The chain couples TRBV4-1 to TRBJ1-3; no clear D. V was shortened by 3 bases and J by 2 bases, with 11 bases between the two germline ends. In germline, CDR1 is MGHRA, CDR2 YSYEKL. This CDR3 region has 15 residues.

The V gene is TRBV18, the J gene TRBJ1-1; TRBD1 matches 7 bases. Trimming at V came to 2 bases and at J to 4 bases, leaving 4 bases not matched to a gene. The germline CDR1 and CDR2 sequences are KGHSH and LQKENI. The CDR3 is 14 amino acids. The CDR3 bases are TGTGCCAGCTCACCAGAGTCAGGGGGCACTGAAGCTTTCTTT. Residues: CASSPESGGTEAFF.

The genes are TRBV20-1 and TRBJ2-5; no definite D call. Trimming pared 0 bases from V and 10 bases from J, leaving 18 bases between. CDR1 is DFQATT, CDR2 SNEGSKA, per germline (reference sequence). This CDR3 is built from 14 residues. The DNA of the CDR3 is TGCAGTGCTAGAGAACATGACCGCTCGTACAGCCAGTACTTC. Its translation: CSAREHDRSYSQYF.